This T cell receptor (beta chain) was sequenced for a study of T-cell memory formation after mild COVID-19. Study as a whole: Clusters were largely donor specific.

TCRdb independently ran MiXCR on the 5' RACE reads; one entry per CDR3 protein. The profile shows under 300,000 distinct CDR3 sequences, more than 15% of them singletons. In its sample, this clonotype was seen many times. The CDR3 is 15 residues long. The germline V gene has CDR1 SGHRS and CDR2 YFSETQ. V lost 4 bases and J lost 1; bases outside the gene matches: 5. The sequenced sample consisted of PBMCs or a T cell subset sorted from them (not recorded which). This sequence joins TRBV5-1 and TRBJ1-1, with TRBD1 identical over 9 bases. The sequence derives from a man younger than 30 who had mild COVID-19 (a few samples of this study predate the infection). Cell type and time point are not known. This CDR3 reads CASSPEGQGNTEAFF. CDR3 coding DNA: TGCGCCAGCAGCCCGGAGGGACAGGGGAACACTGAAGCTTTCTTT.